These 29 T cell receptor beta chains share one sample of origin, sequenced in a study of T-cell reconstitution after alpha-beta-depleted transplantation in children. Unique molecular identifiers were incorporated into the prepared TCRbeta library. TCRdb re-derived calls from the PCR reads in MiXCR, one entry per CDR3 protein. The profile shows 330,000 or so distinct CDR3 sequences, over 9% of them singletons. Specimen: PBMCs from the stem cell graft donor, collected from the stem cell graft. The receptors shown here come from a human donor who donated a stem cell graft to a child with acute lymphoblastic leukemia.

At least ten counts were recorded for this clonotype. DNA for the CDR3: TGTGCCAGCAGCTTAGTGATAGTCAATGAGCAGTTCTTC. Translating it yields CASSLVIVNEQFF. This chain connects TRBV7-9 to TRBJ2-1, with D unclear. V was cut by 1 base and J by 6 bases, with 7 bases left in between. CDR1 and CDR2 from the germline V gene are SEHNR and FQNEAQ (reference sequence). CDR3 length: 13 amino acids.

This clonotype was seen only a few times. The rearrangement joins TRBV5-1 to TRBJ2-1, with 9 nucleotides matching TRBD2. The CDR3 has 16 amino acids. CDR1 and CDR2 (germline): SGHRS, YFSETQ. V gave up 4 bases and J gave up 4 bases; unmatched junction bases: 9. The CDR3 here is CASSPMTSGIYNEQFF. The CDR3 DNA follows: TGCGCCAGCAGCCCGATGACTAGCGGCATTTACAATGAGCAGTTCTTC.

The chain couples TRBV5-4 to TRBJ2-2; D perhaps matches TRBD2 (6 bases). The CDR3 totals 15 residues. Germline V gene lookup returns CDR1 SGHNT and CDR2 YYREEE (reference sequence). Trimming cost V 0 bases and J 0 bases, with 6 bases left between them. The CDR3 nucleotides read TGTGCCAGCAGCTTGGGGGAGGCGAACACCGGGGAGCTGTTTTTT. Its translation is CASSLGEANTGELFF.

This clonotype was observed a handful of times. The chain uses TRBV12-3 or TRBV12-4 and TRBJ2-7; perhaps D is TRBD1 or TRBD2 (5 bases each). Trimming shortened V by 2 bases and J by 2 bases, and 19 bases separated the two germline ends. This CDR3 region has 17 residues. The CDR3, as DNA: TGTGCCAGCAGTTTAAGTGCCTGGGGGAGCGTTACCTACGAGCAGTACTTC. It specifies CASSLSAWGSVTYEQYF.

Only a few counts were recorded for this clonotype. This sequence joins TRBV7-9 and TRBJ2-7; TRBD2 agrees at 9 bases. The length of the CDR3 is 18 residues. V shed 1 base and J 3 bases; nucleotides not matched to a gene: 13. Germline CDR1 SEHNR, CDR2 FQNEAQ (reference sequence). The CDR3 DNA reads TGTGCCAGCAGCTTAGAGGGCTTAGCGGGAGTGGTTGTCTACGAGCAGTACTTC. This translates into CASSLEGLAGVVVYEQYF.

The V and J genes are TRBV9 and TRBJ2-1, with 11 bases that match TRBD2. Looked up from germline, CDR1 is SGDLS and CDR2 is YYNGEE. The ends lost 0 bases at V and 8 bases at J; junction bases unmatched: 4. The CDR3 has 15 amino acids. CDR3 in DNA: TGTGCCAGCAGCGTAGGGCTAGCGGGAGGCTATGAGCAGTTCTTC. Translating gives CASSVGLAGGYEQFF. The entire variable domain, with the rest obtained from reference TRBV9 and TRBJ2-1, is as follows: DSGVTQTPKHLITATGQRVTLRCSPRSGDLSVYWYQQSLDQGLQFLIQYYNGEERAKGNILERFSAQQFPDLHSELNLSSLELGDSALYFCASSVGLAGGYEQFFGPGTRLTVL.

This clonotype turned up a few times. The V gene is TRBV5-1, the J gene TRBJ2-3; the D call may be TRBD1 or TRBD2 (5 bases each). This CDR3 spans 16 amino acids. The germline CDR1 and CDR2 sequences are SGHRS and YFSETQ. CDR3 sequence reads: CALLGETGSVTDTQYF. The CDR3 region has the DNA TGCGCTCTCTTGGGGGAGACCGGATCGGTCACAGATACGCAGTATTTT.

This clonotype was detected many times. Here the CDR3 reads CASSQWGPRITDTQYF. For the CDR3, the DNA is TGCGCCAGCAGCCAATGGGGCCCCAGGATCACAGATACGCAGTATTTT. This chain links TRBV4-1 with TRBJ2-3; possibly TRBD1 for D (5 bases). Germline V gene lookup returns CDR1 MGHRA and CDR2 YSYEKL. V gave up 2 bases and J gave up 2 bases, with 14 bases separating them. The CDR3 consists of 16 residues.

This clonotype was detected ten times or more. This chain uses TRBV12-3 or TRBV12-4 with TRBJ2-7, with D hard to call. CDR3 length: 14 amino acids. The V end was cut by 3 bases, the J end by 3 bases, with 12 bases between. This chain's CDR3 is CASSFSAGGYEQYF. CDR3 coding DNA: TGTGCCAGCAGTTTTTCCGCAGGCGGCTACGAGCAGTACTTC.

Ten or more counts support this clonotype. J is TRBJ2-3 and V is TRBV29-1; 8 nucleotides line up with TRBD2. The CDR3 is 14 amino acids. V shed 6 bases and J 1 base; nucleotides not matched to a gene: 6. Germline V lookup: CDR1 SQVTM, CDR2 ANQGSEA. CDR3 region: CSVSAGAGTDTQYF. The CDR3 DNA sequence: TGCAGCGTGTCAGCGGGAGCCGGCACAGATACGCAGTATTTT.

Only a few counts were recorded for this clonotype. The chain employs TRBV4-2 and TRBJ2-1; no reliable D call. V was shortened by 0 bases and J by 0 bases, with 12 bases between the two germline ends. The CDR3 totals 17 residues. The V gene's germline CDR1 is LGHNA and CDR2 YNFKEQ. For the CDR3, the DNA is TGTGCCAGCAGCCAAGAGGTGGGCGGAAGCTCCTACAATGAGCAGTTCTTC. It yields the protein CASSQEVGGSSYNEQFF.

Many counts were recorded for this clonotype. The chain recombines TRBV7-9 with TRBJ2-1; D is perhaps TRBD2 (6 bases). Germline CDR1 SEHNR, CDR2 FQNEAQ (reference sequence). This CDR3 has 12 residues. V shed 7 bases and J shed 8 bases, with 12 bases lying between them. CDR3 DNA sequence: TGTGCCAGCAAATTGGCGGGGCATGAGCAGTTCTTC. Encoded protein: CASKLAGHEQFF. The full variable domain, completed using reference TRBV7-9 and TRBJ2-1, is DTGVSQNPRHKITKRGQNVTFRCDPISEHNRLYWYRQTLGQGPEFLTYFQNEAQLEKSRLLSDRFSAERPKGSFSTLEIQRTEQGDSAMYLCASKLAGHEQFFGPGTRLTVL.

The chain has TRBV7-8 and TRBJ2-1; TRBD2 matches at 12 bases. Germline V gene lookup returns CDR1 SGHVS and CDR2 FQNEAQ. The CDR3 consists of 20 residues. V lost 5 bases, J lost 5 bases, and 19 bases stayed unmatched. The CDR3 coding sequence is TGTGCCAGCAGCCGCCCTGGGGGGGACTTACTAGCGGGAGGAAACAATGAGCAGTTCTTC. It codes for CASSRPGGDLLAGGNNEQFF. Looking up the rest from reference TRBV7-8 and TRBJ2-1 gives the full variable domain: GAGVSQSPRYKVAKRGQDVALRCDPISGHVSLFWYQQALGQGPEFLTYFQNEAQLDKSGLPSDRFFAERPEGSVSTLKIQRTQQEDSAVYLCASSRPGGDLLAGGNNEQFFGPGTRLTVL.

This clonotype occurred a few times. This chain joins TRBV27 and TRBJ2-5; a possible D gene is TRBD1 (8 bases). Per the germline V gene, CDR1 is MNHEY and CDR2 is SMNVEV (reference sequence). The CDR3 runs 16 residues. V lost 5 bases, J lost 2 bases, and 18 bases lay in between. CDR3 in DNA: TGTGCCAGCAGTATTACAGGGGGAGGGCTTCAAGAGACCCAGTACTTC. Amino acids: CASSITGGGLQETQYF.

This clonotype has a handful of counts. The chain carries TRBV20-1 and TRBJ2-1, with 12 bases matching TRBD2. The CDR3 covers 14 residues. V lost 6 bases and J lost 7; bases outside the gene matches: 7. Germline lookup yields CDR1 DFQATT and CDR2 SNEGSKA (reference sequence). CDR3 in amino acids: CSAPTSGSLNEQFF. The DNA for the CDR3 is TGCAGTGCCCCGACTAGCGGGAGTCTAAATGAGCAGTTCTTC.

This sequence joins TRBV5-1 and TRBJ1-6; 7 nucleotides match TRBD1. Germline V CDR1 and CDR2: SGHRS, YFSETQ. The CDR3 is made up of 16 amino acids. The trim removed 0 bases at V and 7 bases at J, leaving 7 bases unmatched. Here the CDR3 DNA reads TGCGCCAGCAGCTTGGTGGGGACAGCAGAGAATTCACCCCTCCACTTT. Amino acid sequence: CASSLVGTAENSPLHF.

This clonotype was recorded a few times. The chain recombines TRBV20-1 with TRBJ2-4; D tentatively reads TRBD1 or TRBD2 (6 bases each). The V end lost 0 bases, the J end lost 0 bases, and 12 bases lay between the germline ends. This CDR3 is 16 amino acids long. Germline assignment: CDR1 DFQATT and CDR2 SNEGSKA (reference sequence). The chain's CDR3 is CSARDRGTAAKNIQYF. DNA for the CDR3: TGCAGTGCTAGAGATAGGGGGACTGCAGCCAAAAACATTCAGTACTTC.

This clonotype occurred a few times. The CDR3 region is CASSQTGEPTDTQYF. In DNA form, the CDR3 reads TGTGCCAGCAGTCAGACAGGAGAACCCACAGATACGCAGTATTTT. The V call is TRBV27, the J call TRBJ2-3; perhaps TRBD1 as D (6 bases). The CDR3 consists of 15 residues. From germline, CDR1 is MNHEY and CDR2 SMNVEV (reference sequence). Trimming left V 5 bases short and J 2 bases short, with 14 bases between.

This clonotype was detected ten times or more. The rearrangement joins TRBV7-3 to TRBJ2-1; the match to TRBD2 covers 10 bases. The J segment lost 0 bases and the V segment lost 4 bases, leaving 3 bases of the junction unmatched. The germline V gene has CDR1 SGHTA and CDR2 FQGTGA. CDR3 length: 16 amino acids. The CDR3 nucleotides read TGTGCCAGCAGCTCTTCTAGCGGGAGCTCCTACAATGAGCAGTTCTTC. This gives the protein CASSSSSGSSYNEQFF.

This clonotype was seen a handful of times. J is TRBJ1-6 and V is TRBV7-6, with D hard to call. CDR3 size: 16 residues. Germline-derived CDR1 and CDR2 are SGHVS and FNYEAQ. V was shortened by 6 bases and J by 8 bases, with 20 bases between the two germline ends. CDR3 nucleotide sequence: TGTGCCAGCAGTCGGCTCCCGGGCCCCCCGGATTCACCCCTCCACTTT. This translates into CASSRLPGPPDSPLHF.

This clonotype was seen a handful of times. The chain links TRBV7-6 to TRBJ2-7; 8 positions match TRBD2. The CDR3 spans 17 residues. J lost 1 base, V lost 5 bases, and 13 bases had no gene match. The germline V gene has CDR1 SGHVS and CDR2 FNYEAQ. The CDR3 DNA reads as TGTGCCAGCAGCCGTTCCCTAAGCGGGAGTAGTTCCTACGAGCAGTACTTC. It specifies CASSRSLSGSSSYEQYF.

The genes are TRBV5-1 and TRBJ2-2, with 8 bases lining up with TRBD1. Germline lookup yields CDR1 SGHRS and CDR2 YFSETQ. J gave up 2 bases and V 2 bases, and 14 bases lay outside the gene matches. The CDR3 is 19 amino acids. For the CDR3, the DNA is TGCGCCAGCAGCTTATCCCTCCAAGGACAGGGCGTAAACACCGGGGAGCTGTTTTTT. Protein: CASSLSLQGQGVNTGELFF.

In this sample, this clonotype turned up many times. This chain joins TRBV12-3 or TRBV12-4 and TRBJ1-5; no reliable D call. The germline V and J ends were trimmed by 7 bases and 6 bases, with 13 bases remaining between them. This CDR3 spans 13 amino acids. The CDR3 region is CASIKDGFQPQHF. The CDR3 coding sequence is TGTGCCAGCATTAAGGATGGGTTTCAGCCCCAGCATTTT.

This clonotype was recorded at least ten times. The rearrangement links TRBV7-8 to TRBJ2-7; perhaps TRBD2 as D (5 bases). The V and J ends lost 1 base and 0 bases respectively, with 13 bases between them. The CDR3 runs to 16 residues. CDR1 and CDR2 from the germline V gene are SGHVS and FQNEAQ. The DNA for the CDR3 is TGTGCCAGCAGCTTAGGAGGGATTTACTCCTCCTACGAGCAGTACTTC. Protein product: CASSLGGIYSSYEQYF. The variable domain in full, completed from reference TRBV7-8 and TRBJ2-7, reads GAGVSQSPRYKVAKRGQDVALRCDPISGHVSLFWYQQALGQGPEFLTYFQNEAQLDKSGLPSDRFFAERPEGSVSTLKIQRTQQEDSAVYLCASSLGGIYSSYEQYFGPGTRLTVT.

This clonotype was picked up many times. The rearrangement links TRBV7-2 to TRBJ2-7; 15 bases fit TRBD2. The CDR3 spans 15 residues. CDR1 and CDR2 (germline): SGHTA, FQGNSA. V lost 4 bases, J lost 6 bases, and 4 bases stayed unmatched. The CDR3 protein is CASSWTSGRVSEQYF. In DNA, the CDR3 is TGTGCCAGCAGCTGGACTAGCGGGAGGGTCTCCGAGCAGTACTTC. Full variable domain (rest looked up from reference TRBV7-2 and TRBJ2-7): GAGVSQSPSNKVTEKGKDVELRCDPISGHTALYWYRQSLGQGLEFLIYFQGNSAPDKSGLPSDRFSAERTGGSVSTLTIQRTQQEDSAVYLCASSWTSGRVSEQYFGPGTRLTVT.

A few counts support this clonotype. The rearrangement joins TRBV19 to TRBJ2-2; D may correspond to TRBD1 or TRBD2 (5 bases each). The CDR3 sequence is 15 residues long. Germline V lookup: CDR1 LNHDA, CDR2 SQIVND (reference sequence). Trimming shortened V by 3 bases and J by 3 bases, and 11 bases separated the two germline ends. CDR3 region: CASSILGDHTGELFF. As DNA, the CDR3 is TGTGCCAGTAGTATCCTGGGGGACCACACCGGGGAGCTGTTTTTT.

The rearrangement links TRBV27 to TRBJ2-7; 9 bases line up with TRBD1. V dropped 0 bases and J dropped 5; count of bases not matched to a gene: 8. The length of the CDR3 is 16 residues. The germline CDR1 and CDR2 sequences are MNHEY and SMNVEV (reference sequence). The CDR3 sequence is CASSLSGTGFDDEQYF. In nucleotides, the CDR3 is TGTGCCAGCAGTTTATCAGGGACAGGGTTCGATGACGAGCAGTACTTC.

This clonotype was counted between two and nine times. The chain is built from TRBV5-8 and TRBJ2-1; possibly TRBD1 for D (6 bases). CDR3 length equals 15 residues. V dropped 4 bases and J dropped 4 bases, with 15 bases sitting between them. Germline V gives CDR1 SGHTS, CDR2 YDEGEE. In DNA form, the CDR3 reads TGTGCCAGCAGCCTGGACAGCGCAACTTACAATGAGCAGTTCTTC. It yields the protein CASSLDSATYNEQFF.

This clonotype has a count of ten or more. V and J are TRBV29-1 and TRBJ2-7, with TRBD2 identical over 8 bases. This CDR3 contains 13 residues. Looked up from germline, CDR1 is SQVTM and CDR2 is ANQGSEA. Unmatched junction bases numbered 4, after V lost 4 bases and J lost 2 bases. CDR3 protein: CSVGAGRAYEQYF. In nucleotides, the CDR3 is TGCAGCGTTGGGGCCGGGAGGGCCTACGAGCAGTACTTC.